This passage covers 32 T cell receptor beta chains from one sample sequenced in a study of blood T cell repertoires in COVID-19. Repertoires were generated with immunoSEQ multiplex PCR, while TCRdb's copy carries only in-frame clones and drops some. This sample yields more than 350,000 clones, of which 85% to 90% are seen a single time; approximately 10% belongs to the top ten. Sequencing used PBMCs or T cells enriched from blood (not recorded which). The receptor set was obtained from a woman between 50 and 59 years old who had recovered from COVID-19.

The CDR3 sequence is CSVVTTTSYGYTF. The CDR3 nucleotides read TGCAGCGTTGTTACGACGACTTCCTATGGCTACACCTTC. The chain combines TRBV29-1 with TRBJ1-2; D remains ambiguous. From germline, CDR1 is SQVTM and CDR2 ANQGSEA. The CDR3 contains 13 residues. V was clipped by 4 bases and J by 4 bases, with 13 bases between them.

CDR3 amino acids: CASSQDHSPPSYTF. The CDR3 DNA is TGTGCCAGCAGCCAAGACCATAGCCCGCCGAGCTACACCTTC. V usage is TRBV3-1 (or the pseudogene TRBV3-2) and J usage is TRBJ1-2; D is unclear. The CDR3 runs 14 residues. V lost 0 bases, J lost 9 bases, and 14 bases lay in between. Per the germline V gene, CDR1 is LGHDT and CDR2 is YNNKEL (reference sequence).

V and J are TRBV19 and TRBJ1-1; D is unresolved. The germline V and J ends were trimmed by 5 bases and 1 base, with 11 bases remaining between them. Per germline, CDR1 LNHDA and CDR2 SQIVND (reference sequence). This CDR3 has 14 amino acids. The CDR3 is CASSFVVGNTEAFF. The CDR3, as DNA: TGTGCCAGTAGTTTTGTGGTCGGGAACACTGAAGCTTTCTTT.

The count of this clone is one. The chain uses TRBV19 and TRBJ1-1, with D maybe TRBD1 (6 bases). Trimming removed 4 bases from V and 0 bases from J, with 12 bases in between. Germline V gene lookup returns CDR1 LNHDA and CDR2 SQIVND (reference sequence). The CDR3 has 15 amino acids. The CDR3 sequence: CASSKWTDLNTEAFF. The DNA of the CDR3 is TGTGCCAGTAGTAAGTGGACAGACTTGAACACTGAAGCTTTCTTT.

The chain couples TRBV10-3 to TRBJ1-1, with D hard to call. Germline V CDR1 and CDR2: ENHRY, SYGVKD. The V and J ends lost 2 bases and 5 bases respectively, with 12 bases between them. CDR3 length: 14 residues. CDR3 amino acids: CAISETQVRTEAFF. CDR3 sequence (DNA): TGTGCCATCAGTGAGACCCAGGTCCGAACTGAAGCTTTCTTT.

CDR3 sequence (DNA): TGCGCCTCTACCGGGACTCCATCCTACAATGAGCAGTTCTTC. Amino acid sequence: CASTGTPSYNEQFF. V usage is TRBV5-1 and J usage is TRBJ2-1, with a possible D match to TRBD2 (6 bases). This CDR3 is 14 amino acids long. Germline values: CDR1 SGHRS, CDR2 YFSETQ. Trimming shortened V by 10 bases and J by 1 base, and 15 bases separated the two germline ends.

This clone has just one count. This chain uses TRBV30 with TRBJ1-2; D might be TRBD1 (5 bases). The ends were cut back, 1 base at V and 7 bases at J, with 16 bases in the middle. Germline loops: CDR1 GTSNPN, CDR2 SVGIG (reference sequence). This CDR3 comprises 14 residues. CDR3 region: CAWSETSPGGGYTF. Here the CDR3 DNA reads TGTGCCTGGAGTGAAACGTCCCCGGGGGGTGGCTACACCTTC.

The chain recombines TRBV11-2 with TRBJ1-4; D gene uncertain. Between the trimmed V and J ends, which lost 7 bases and 4 bases, there was a span of 13 bases. Germline CDR1 reads SGHAT; CDR2 reads FQNNGV. CDR3 size: 14 residues. CDR3 protein: CASTSMRGNEKLFF. The CDR3 DNA sequence: TGTGCCAGCACCAGTATGCGGGGTAATGAAAAACTGTTTTTT.

The chain combines TRBV11-2 with TRBJ1-1; 7 bases line up with TRBD1. The V segment lost 2 bases and the J segment 11 bases; nucleotides outside the gene matches: 5. This CDR3 is 12 amino acids long. Germline CDR1 is SGHAT and CDR2 is FQNNGV. CDR3 nucleotides: TGTGCCAGCAGCTTATCAACAGGGGTGGCTTTCTTT. This sequence encodes CASSLSTGVAFF.

The CDR3 reads CASSWDSRSGNTIYF. CDR3 coding DNA: TGTGCCAGCAGTTGGGACAGCAGATCTGGAAACACCATATATTTT. This chain uses TRBV6-5 with TRBJ1-3; 7 bases fit TRBD1. Trimming took 4 bases from V and 1 from J; bases not matched to a gene: 4. There are 15 residues in the CDR3. Germline loops: CDR1 MNHEY, CDR2 SVGAGI.

This rearrangement joins TRBV27 to TRBJ1-5; 8 bases line up with TRBD1. The germline V gene has CDR1 MNHEY and CDR2 SMNVEV (reference sequence). There are 15 residues in the CDR3. V shed 5 bases, J shed 6 bases, and the junction held 9 bases outside the gene matches. CDR3 in DNA: TGTGCCAGCAGTCCACTGGCAGGGGGCGGTCAGCCCCAGCATTTT. Translating gives CASSPLAGGGQPQHF.

The chain uses TRBV6-5 and TRBJ2-1, with D perhaps TRBD1 (6 bases). Between the trimmed V and J ends, which lost 8 bases and 8 bases, there was a span of 19 bases. Germline CDR1 MNHEY, CDR2 SVGAGI. This CDR3 has 14 residues. CDR3 region: CASQTGTMSHEQFF. The CDR3 coding sequence is TGTGCCAGCCAAACAGGGACGATGAGCCATGAGCAGTTCTTC.

The chain employs TRBV12-3 or TRBV12-4 and TRBJ1-6, with D possibly matching TRBD1 (6 bases). The V end lost 4 bases, the J end lost 12 bases, and 13 bases lay between the germline ends. The CDR3 has 13 amino acids. CDR3 amino acids: CASSWTTGLPLHF. In DNA, the CDR3 is TGTGCCAGCAGTTGGACGACAGGTTTACCCCTCCACTTT.

In its sample, this clone was seen a few times. The rearrangement uses TRBV18 and TRBJ1-1; no clear D gene. The CDR3 has 14 residues. Trimming removed 2 bases at V and 1 base at J, with 8 bases between. CDR1 and CDR2 (germline): KGHSH, LQKENI. The CDR3 DNA follows: TGTGCCAGCTCACCATACAGTAAGAACACTGAAGCTTTCTTT. Amino acids: CASSPYSKNTEAFF.

The rearrangement uses TRBV6-5 and TRBJ2-7; 9 bases line up with TRBD1. With 10 bases clipped from V and 3 bases from J, the junction kept 10 bases outside the gene matches. There are 14 residues in the CDR3. Germline lookup yields CDR1 MNHEY and CDR2 SVGAGI. The CDR3 nucleotides read TGTGCCACCCGCCTCCAGGACAGGGGCTACGAGCAGTACTTC. Translation gives CATRLQDRGYEQYF.

The chain combines TRBV28 with TRBJ1-2; no definite D call. The germline gives CDR1 MDHEN, CDR2 SYDVKM. CDR3 length: 12 residues. Between the trimmed V and J ends, which lost 6 bases and 4 bases, there was a span of 9 bases. CDR3 in amino acids: CASRIHLYGYTF. For the CDR3, the DNA is TGTGCCAGCAGAATACACCTCTATGGCTACACCTTC.

Only one count was recorded for this clone. The V gene is TRBV2, the J gene TRBJ2-3, with 12 positions matching TRBD2. The CDR3 covers 15 residues. Per the germline V gene, CDR1 is SNHLY and CDR2 is FYNNEI. Unmatched junction bases numbered 10, after V lost 6 bases and J lost 9 bases. CDR3 DNA sequence: TGTGCCAGCAGACTAGCGGGGGGCCTTCGCGCGACGCAGTATTTT. As protein: CASRLAGGLRATQYF.

The chain combines TRBV12-5 with TRBJ2-2, with 11 bases matching TRBD1. The germline gives CDR1 LGHNT, CDR2 FRNRAP. CDR3 length equals 14 residues. V gave up 6 bases and J gave up 7 bases; unmatched junction bases: 4. The CDR3 DNA follows: TGTGCTAGTGGCCGGGACAGGGGGGTCGGGGAGCTGTTTTTT. It codes for CASGRDRGVGELFF. The full variable domain, in which reference TRBV12-5 and TRBJ2-2 provide the parts outside the CDR3, is DARVTQTPRHKVTEMGQEVTMRCQPILGHNTVFWYRQTMMQGLELLAYFRNRAPLDDSGMPKDRFSAEMPDATLATLKIQPSEPRDSAVYFCASGRDRGVGELFFGEGSRLTVL.

J is TRBJ2-3 and V is TRBV6-5; 14 bases line up with TRBD2. The germline gives CDR1 MNHEY, CDR2 SVGAGI. The length of the CDR3 is 14 residues. The ends lost 8 bases at V and 6 bases at J; junction bases unmatched: 4. CDR3 nucleotide sequence: TGTGCCAGCGGGGGGACTAGCGGGGGCGATACGCAGTATTTT. This encodes CASGGTSGGDTQYF.

A remark on this clone: Other nucleotide sequences from this sample produce the same CDR3. The V gene is TRBV5-6, the J gene TRBJ1-5; tentative D call: TRBD1 (5 bases). This CDR3 spans 15 amino acids. V was trimmed by 2 bases and J by 0 bases, leaving 9 bases between them. Germline lookup yields CDR1 SGHDT and CDR2 YYEEEE. The CDR3 DNA reads TGTGCCAGCAGCTTAAGGGGATATAGCAATCAGCCCCAGCATTTT. Translation: CASSLRGYSNQPQHF.

The chain recombines TRBV14 with TRBJ1-3; D gene ambiguous. Trimming took 4 bases from V and 0 from J, leaving 13 bases between them. The CDR3 is made up of 16 amino acids. Germline V lookup: CDR1 SGHDN, CDR2 FVKESK. The CDR3 DNA sequence: TGTGCCAGCAGCCCGAGAGGCGTGTACTCTGGAAACACCATATATTTT. It specifies CASSPRGVYSGNTIYF.

V usage is TRBV2 and J usage is TRBJ1-2, with D maybe TRBD1 (6 bases). Germline CDR1 SNHLY, CDR2 FYNNEI. The CDR3 is made up of 13 amino acids. Deletions cut 7 bases from V and 0 bases from J, with 9 bases between. CDR3 loop: CASNEGANYGYTF. Written as DNA, the CDR3 is TGTGCCAGCAACGAGGGGGCTAACTATGGCTACACCTTC.

This sequence joins TRBV19 and TRBJ1-1, with D uncertain. This CDR3 comprises 12 residues. Germline V gene data show CDR1 as LNHDA and CDR2 as SQIVND (reference sequence). Trimming took off 5 bases at V and 8 bases at J, with 12 bases between the two ends. Written as DNA, the CDR3 is TGTGCCAGTAGTTCAAACAGTCTCGAAGCTTTCTTT. Its translation is CASSSNSLEAFF.

The chain recombines TRBV28 with TRBJ2-1, with D hard to call. Germline V CDR1 and CDR2: MDHEN, SYDVKM. The V and J ends lost 1 base and 12 bases respectively, with 10 bases between them. This CDR3 contains 12 residues. The CDR3 bases are TGTGCCAGCAGTTTATCTGTGAGCTTGCAGTTCTTC. It specifies CASSLSVSLQFF. The full variable domain, with the rest looked up from reference TRBV28 and TRBJ2-1, is DVKVTQSSRYLVKRTGEKVFLECVQDMDHENMFWYRQDPGLGLRLIYFSYDVKMKEKGDIPEGYSVSREKKERFSLILESASTNQTSMYLCASSLSVSLQFFGPGTRLTVL.

The chain joins TRBV28 to TRBJ2-7; TRBD1 might be the D (5 bases). Trimming pared 6 bases from V and 0 bases from J, leaving 9 bases between. The CDR3 totals 13 residues. Germline V CDR1 and CDR2: MDHEN, SYDVKM. CDR3 nucleotide sequence: TGTGCCAGCAGGCTGACAGTCTCCTACGAGCAGTACTTC. Translated, it gives CASRLTVSYEQYF.

This chain connects TRBV7-9 to TRBJ1-2; 7 bases are a match to TRBD1. After removal of 5 bases from V and 1 base from J, the junction contained 13 bases not matched to a gene. Germline V gene sequence: CDR1 SEHNR, CDR2 FQNEAQ (reference sequence). CDR3 length equals 17 residues. DNA of the CDR3: TGTGCCAGCAGCCTACTAAGGGACAGAGGGCTTAACTATGGCTACACCTTC. Amino acid sequence: CASSLLRDRGLNYGYTF.

A word on this clone: At one boundary the junction diverges from the germline segment, which might be a read error. V gene TRBV18 combines with J gene TRBJ1-5; D gene uncertain. The germline V gene encodes CDR1 KGHSH and CDR2 LQKENI. The CDR3 is made up of 14 amino acids. The CDR3 sequence is CASSPSTADQAQHF. CDR3 in DNA: TGTGCCAGCTCACCTTCGACGGCCGATCAGGCCCAGCATTTT. Variable domain in full (rest from reference TRBV18 and TRBJ1-5): NAGVMQNPRHLVRRRGQEARLRCSPMKGHSHVYWYRQLPEEGLKFMVYLQKENIIDESGMPKERFSAEFPKEGPSILRIQQVVRGDSAAYFCASSPSTADQAQHFGDGTRLSIL.

The genes are TRBV29-1 and TRBJ1-2; tentative D call: TRBD1 (5 bases). The CDR3 length is 11 residues. Germline CDR1 is SQVTM and CDR2 is ANQGSEA. V was shortened by 4 bases and J by 6 bases, with 9 bases between the two germline ends. The CDR3 DNA sequence: TGCAGCGTTGGCACAGGCGATGGCTACACCTTC. It yields the protein CSVGTGDGYTF.

V gene TRBV11-3 combines with J gene TRBJ2-1, with TRBD2 matching 7 bases. Germline CDR1 SGHNT, CDR2 YENEEA. J lost 0 bases, V lost 4 bases, and 6 bases had no gene match. The CDR3 runs to 16 residues. In DNA, the CDR3 is TGTGCCAGCAGCTCCAGACGGGGGGTCTCCTACAATGAGCAGTTCTTC. Encoded protein: CASSSRRGVSYNEQFF. The entire variable domain, with the rest obtained from reference TRBV11-3 and TRBJ2-1, is as follows: EAGVVQSPRYKIIEKKQPVAFWCNPISGHNTLYWYLQNLGQGPELLIRYENEEAVDDSQLPKDRFSAERLKGVDSTLKIQPAELGDSAVYLCASSSRRGVSYNEQFFGPGTRLTVL.

This chain joins TRBV2 and TRBJ2-7; unclear D gene. Germline CDR1 and CDR2: SNHLY and FYNNEI. Trimming removed 5 bases at V and 2 bases at J, with 7 bases between. The CDR3 is 12 residues long. DNA of the CDR3: TGTGCCAGCAGTTACTCGACCTACGAGCAGTACTTC. It encodes CASSYSTYEQYF.

The rearrangement links TRBV6-1 to TRBJ2-2, with D tentatively TRBD2 (7 bases). CDR3 length equals 15 residues. V was trimmed by 1 base and J by 5 bases, leaving 11 bases between them. In germline, CDR1 is MNHNS, CDR2 SASEGT. CDR3 sequence (DNA): TGTGCCAGCAGTGAAGAGGGGGGGCCTACCGGGGAGCTGTTTTTT. Translated: CASSEEGGPTGELFF.

This clone was observed a single time. The rearrangement uses TRBV14 and TRBJ1-1; D is undetermined. The ends were cut back, 2 bases at V and 11 bases at J, with 15 bases in the middle. The CDR3 runs 13 residues. The germline gives CDR1 SGHDN, CDR2 FVKESK. CDR3 DNA sequence: TGTGCCAGCAGCCAATATATGGGGAGGACTGCTTTCTTT. Protein sequence: CASSQYMGRTAFF.